The present TCR beta chain was sequenced within a study of T cells in Graves' hyperthyroidism and ophthalmopathy. Study information: Peripheral blood was taken when the disease was first diagnosed, before any treatment began. Study observations and caveats: The model identified upcoming ophthalmopathy a median 6.5 months ahead of onset.

This clonotype occurred many times. Its antigen is unidentified. The V gene lost 5 bases and the J gene lost 0 bases, with 7 bases spanning the gap. The CDR3 length is 14 residues. The germline V gene encodes CDR1 SGHTA and CDR2 FQGNSA. Authors of the study amplified TCR beta CDR3 regions from RNA transcripts. HTBI primers were the set used in a first-round RT-PCR of the TCR CDR3. TCRdb independently ran MiXCR on the multiplex PCR reads; one entry per CDR3 protein. In the table there are hundreds of thousands of distinct CDR3 sequences, 15% of which are singletons. Ophthalmopathy cases scored 3 or more on the Clinical Activity Score and 4 or more on NOSPECS grade, with duration below 3 months. A patient was excluded if there was uncontrolled infection, other autoimmune disease, pregnancy or lactation.

The TCR sequence derives from a woman aged 55-69 years with Graves' ophthalmopathy. This chain uses TRBV7-2 with TRBJ2-2; D is possibly TRBD2 (6 bases). The sample comprised blood. CDR3 bases: TGTGCCAGCAGCCGGGACTCGAACACCGGGGAGCTGTTTTTT. Translation gives CASSRDSNTGELFF.